The 21 T cell receptor beta chains given below trace back to one sample, sequenced in a study of T-cell reconstitution after alpha-beta-depleted transplantation in children. The TCRbeta library incorporated unique molecular identifiers. TCRdb fed the PCR reads into MiXCR, producing one record per CDR3 protein. The table has approximately 350,000 distinct CDR3 sequences, about 17% seen once. Material: PBMCs, mostly from graft donor cells, obtained 360 days after TCRalphabeta/CD19-depleted stem cell transplant. All receptors come from a male patient aged 2 to 10 who had a stem cell transplant for acute lymphoblastic leukemia, so the T cells may come from the graft donor.

The chain has TRBV28 and TRBJ2-7; D is perhaps TRBD2 (5 bases). Germline CDR1 and CDR2: MDHEN and SYDVKM. This CDR3 has 13 amino acids. Between the trimmed V and J ends, which lost 2 bases and 6 bases, there was a span of 11 bases. CDR3 sequence reads: CASSLPLGGEQYF. CDR3 coding DNA: TGTGCCAGCAGTTTACCCCTAGGAGGCGAGCAGTACTTC.

This chain links TRBV3-1 with TRBJ2-7, with D hard to call. This CDR3 region has 14 residues. The germline V and J ends were trimmed by 2 bases and 6 bases, with 14 bases remaining between them. Germline CDR1 and CDR2: LGHDT and YNNKEL (reference sequence). The CDR3 nucleotides are TGTGCCAGCAGCCAAAGGAGTGTGCTTCTCGAGCAGTACTTC. Its translation is CASSQRSVLLEQYF.

This clonotype has more than one count but fewer than ten. This chain uses TRBV12-3 or TRBV12-4 with TRBJ2-1; D might be TRBD2 (5 bases). The CDR3 totals 11 residues. Trimming shortened V by 6 bases and J by 15 bases, and 15 bases separated the two germline ends. This CDR3 is CASSSGSTWFF. The CDR3 DNA follows: TGTGCCAGCAGCAGTGGGAGTACTTGGTTCTTC.

CDR3 nucleotides: TGCAGTGCCTTTGCCGACCGGTCCGGGACTAGCGGGAGGGTAACCTACAATGAGCAGTTCTTC. Translated: CSAFADRSGTSGRVTYNEQFF. V is TRBV20-1 and J is TRBJ2-1, with 16 bases matching TRBD2. The CDR3 covers 21 residues. The J segment lost 2 bases and the V segment lost 6 bases, leaving 19 bases of the junction unmatched. Germline values: CDR1 DFQATT, CDR2 SNEGSKA (reference sequence).

The chain joins TRBV11-2 to TRBJ2-5; 9 nucleotides align to TRBD1. Germline V lookup: CDR1 SGHAT, CDR2 FQNNGV. CDR3 size: 15 residues. Trimming at V came to 4 bases and at J to 4 bases, leaving 7 bases not matched to a gene. The CDR3 is CASSSGQGRGETQYF. CDR3 coding DNA: TGTGCCAGCAGCTCCGGACAGGGGCGGGGAGAGACCCAGTACTTC.

The chain joins TRBV12-3 or TRBV12-4 to TRBJ1-5; 7 bases are shared with TRBD1. Trimming cost V 6 bases and J 4 bases; bases outside gene matches: 12. The CDR3 consists of 16 residues. The CDR3 DNA reads as TGTGCCAGCAGCTCCCCTAGCCTCAGGGGGAATCAGCCCCAGCATTTT. Protein: CASSSPSLRGNQPQHF.

This clonotype has at least ten counts. The rearrangement links TRBV14 to TRBJ2-7; no reliable D call. Germline V gene data show CDR1 as SGHDN and CDR2 as FVKESK. The CDR3 is made up of 12 amino acids. Deletions cut 1 base from V and 3 bases from J, with 4 bases between. The CDR3 spells CASSQASYEQYF. As DNA, the CDR3 is TGTGCCAGCAGCCAAGCAAGCTACGAGCAGTACTTC.

A few counts support this clonotype. The J gene is TRBJ1-1, the V gene TRBV12-3 or TRBV12-4; D not resolved. Trimming stripped 10 bases from V and 2 bases from J, with 11 bases between. There are 12 residues in the CDR3. CDR3 sequence reads: CATKRGNTEAFF. The CDR3 DNA reads TGTGCCACAAAACGGGGTAACACTGAAGCTTTCTTT.

The chain couples TRBV28 to TRBJ2-2, with D unresolved. From germline, CDR1 is MDHEN and CDR2 SYDVKM. V shed 6 bases and J shed 3 bases, with 11 bases lying between them. The CDR3 is made up of 14 amino acids. The CDR3 DNA sequence: TGTGCCAGCAGCCCAGTAGGTGACACCGGGGAGCTGTTTTTT. Translation gives CASSPVGDTGELFF.

This clonotype was found many times. The rearrangement uses TRBV20-1 and TRBJ2-4; 13 nucleotides align to TRBD2. Looked up from germline, CDR1 is DFQATT and CDR2 is SNEGSKA (reference sequence). This CDR3 comprises 19 residues. V dropped 4 bases and J dropped 0; count of bases not matched to a gene: 12. CDR3 region: CSANFAGTSGTLAKNIQYF. CDR3 in DNA: TGCAGTGCTAATTTTGCCGGGACTAGCGGGACCCTAGCCAAAAACATTCAGTACTTC.

This clonotype has a handful of counts. The rearrangement uses TRBV12-3 or TRBV12-4 and TRBJ1-4; unclear D gene. V shed 2 bases and J shed 4 bases, with 8 bases lying between them. The CDR3 length is 14 residues. Here the CDR3 DNA reads TGTGCCAGCAGTTTAACAGCTATTAATGAAAAACTGTTTTTT. It encodes CASSLTAINEKLFF.

This clonotype showed up many times. The chain combines TRBV5-6 with TRBJ2-7; 7 nucleotides match TRBD1. Germline CDR1 SGHDT, CDR2 YYEEEE. The CDR3 length is 13 residues. V gave up 1 base and J gave up 4 bases; unmatched junction bases: 2. The CDR3 DNA reads TGTGCCAGCAGCTTGAGACAGGGTTACGAGCAGTACTTC. It codes for CASSLRQGYEQYF.

Many counts were recorded for this clonotype. The J gene is TRBJ2-7, the V gene TRBV12-3 or TRBV12-4; D is possibly TRBD1 (6 bases). Trimming shortened V by 4 bases and J by 6 bases, and 25 bases separated the two germline ends. This CDR3 comprises 17 residues. CDR3 nucleotide sequence: TGTGCCAGCAGTTCCCTCTTACTAAGACAGGCGACGGTCGAGCAGTACTTC. It is translated as CASSSLLLRQATVEQYF.

This clonotype was seen ten or more times. The J gene is TRBJ2-7, the V gene TRBV28; 11 nucleotides align to TRBD2. Germline-derived CDR1 and CDR2 are MDHEN and SYDVKM. The ends lost 6 bases at V and 2 bases at J; junction bases unmatched: 12. The CDR3 has 17 amino acids. CDR3 protein: CASSLQSPGLAAYEQYF. The CDR3 bases are TGTGCCAGCAGCTTACAGTCCCCGGGACTAGCGGCCTACGAGCAGTACTTC.

The chain carries TRBV12-3 or TRBV12-4 and TRBJ2-3; 9 bases are a match to TRBD2. Germline trimming cut 6 bases from V and 5 bases from J; bases unmatched to any gene: 6. The CDR3 spans 14 residues. This CDR3 is CASRRREGEDTQYF. CDR3 DNA sequence: TGTGCCAGCAGGCGGCGGGAGGGGGAAGATACGCAGTATTTT.

This clonotype was detected only a few times. The V gene is TRBV27, the J gene TRBJ2-3; 8 bases are a match to TRBD2. Losses at the gene ends were 6 bases for V and 3 bases for J; bases not matched to a gene: 8. CDR1 is MNHEY, CDR2 SMNVEV, per germline (reference sequence). The CDR3 spans 15 residues. In nucleotides, the CDR3 is TGTGCCAGCAGCCCCCTAGCGGGCCAAACAGATACGCAGTATTTT. Translation gives CASSPLAGQTDTQYF.

This clonotype was picked up a small number of times. The chain combines TRBV28 with TRBJ2-2, with TRBD2 matching 11 bases. Trimming at V came to 2 bases and at J to 1 base, leaving 3 bases not matched to a gene. Germline lookup yields CDR1 MDHEN and CDR2 SYDVKM. CDR3 length equals 17 residues. The DNA of the CDR3 is TGTGCCAGCAGTTTACTAGCGGGAGGAAAGAACACCGGGGAGCTGTTTTTT. This encodes CASSLLAGGKNTGELFF. Looking up the rest from reference TRBV28 and TRBJ2-2 gives the full variable domain: DVKVTQSSRYLVKRTGEKVFLECVQDMDHENMFWYRQDPGLGLRLIYFSYDVKMKEKGDIPEGYSVSREKKERFSLILESASTNQTSMYLCASSLLAGGKNTGELFFGEGSRLTVL.

The chain couples TRBV4-1 to TRBJ2-1; TRBD2 matches 7 bases. CDR1 is MGHRA and CDR2 is YSYEKL in the germline V gene. Trimming cost V 0 bases and J 4 bases; bases outside gene matches: 12. The CDR3 totals 18 residues. The CDR3 here is CASSQDLRSRLAYNEQFF. The CDR3 DNA reads as TGCGCCAGCAGCCAAGATCTTCGTAGTCGACTAGCTTACAATGAGCAGTTCTTC.

This clonotype was detected ten times or more. The CDR3 region is CSARAGLSIRHYNEQFF. CDR3 bases: TGCAGTGCTAGAGCGGGACTATCAATCCGCCACTACAATGAGCAGTTCTTC. This chain joins TRBV20-1 and TRBJ2-1; 7 nucleotides line up with TRBD2. CDR3 length: 17 amino acids. Germline CDR1 reads DFQATT; CDR2 reads SNEGSKA (reference sequence). V was pared by 1 base and J by 3 bases, with 12 bases of the junction left unmatched.

In this sample, this clonotype turned up a few times. The chain joins TRBV12-3 or TRBV12-4 to TRBJ2-7; 9 positions match TRBD2. The CDR3 has 15 residues. The V segment lost 2 bases and the J segment 5 bases; nucleotides outside the gene matches: 7. CDR3 sequence reads: CASSLRGRAFDEQYF. The CDR3 DNA reads TGTGCCAGCAGTTTACGCGGGAGGGCCTTCGACGAGCAGTACTTC.

The chain carries TRBV5-1 and TRBJ1-1; no clear D. Trimming stripped 7 bases from V and 1 base from J, with 8 bases between. Looked up from germline, CDR1 is SGHRS and CDR2 is YFSETQ. CDR3 length: 12 residues. The CDR3 region is CASSGENTEAFF. The DNA for the CDR3 is TGCGCCAGCTCTGGGGAGAACACTGAAGCTTTCTTT.